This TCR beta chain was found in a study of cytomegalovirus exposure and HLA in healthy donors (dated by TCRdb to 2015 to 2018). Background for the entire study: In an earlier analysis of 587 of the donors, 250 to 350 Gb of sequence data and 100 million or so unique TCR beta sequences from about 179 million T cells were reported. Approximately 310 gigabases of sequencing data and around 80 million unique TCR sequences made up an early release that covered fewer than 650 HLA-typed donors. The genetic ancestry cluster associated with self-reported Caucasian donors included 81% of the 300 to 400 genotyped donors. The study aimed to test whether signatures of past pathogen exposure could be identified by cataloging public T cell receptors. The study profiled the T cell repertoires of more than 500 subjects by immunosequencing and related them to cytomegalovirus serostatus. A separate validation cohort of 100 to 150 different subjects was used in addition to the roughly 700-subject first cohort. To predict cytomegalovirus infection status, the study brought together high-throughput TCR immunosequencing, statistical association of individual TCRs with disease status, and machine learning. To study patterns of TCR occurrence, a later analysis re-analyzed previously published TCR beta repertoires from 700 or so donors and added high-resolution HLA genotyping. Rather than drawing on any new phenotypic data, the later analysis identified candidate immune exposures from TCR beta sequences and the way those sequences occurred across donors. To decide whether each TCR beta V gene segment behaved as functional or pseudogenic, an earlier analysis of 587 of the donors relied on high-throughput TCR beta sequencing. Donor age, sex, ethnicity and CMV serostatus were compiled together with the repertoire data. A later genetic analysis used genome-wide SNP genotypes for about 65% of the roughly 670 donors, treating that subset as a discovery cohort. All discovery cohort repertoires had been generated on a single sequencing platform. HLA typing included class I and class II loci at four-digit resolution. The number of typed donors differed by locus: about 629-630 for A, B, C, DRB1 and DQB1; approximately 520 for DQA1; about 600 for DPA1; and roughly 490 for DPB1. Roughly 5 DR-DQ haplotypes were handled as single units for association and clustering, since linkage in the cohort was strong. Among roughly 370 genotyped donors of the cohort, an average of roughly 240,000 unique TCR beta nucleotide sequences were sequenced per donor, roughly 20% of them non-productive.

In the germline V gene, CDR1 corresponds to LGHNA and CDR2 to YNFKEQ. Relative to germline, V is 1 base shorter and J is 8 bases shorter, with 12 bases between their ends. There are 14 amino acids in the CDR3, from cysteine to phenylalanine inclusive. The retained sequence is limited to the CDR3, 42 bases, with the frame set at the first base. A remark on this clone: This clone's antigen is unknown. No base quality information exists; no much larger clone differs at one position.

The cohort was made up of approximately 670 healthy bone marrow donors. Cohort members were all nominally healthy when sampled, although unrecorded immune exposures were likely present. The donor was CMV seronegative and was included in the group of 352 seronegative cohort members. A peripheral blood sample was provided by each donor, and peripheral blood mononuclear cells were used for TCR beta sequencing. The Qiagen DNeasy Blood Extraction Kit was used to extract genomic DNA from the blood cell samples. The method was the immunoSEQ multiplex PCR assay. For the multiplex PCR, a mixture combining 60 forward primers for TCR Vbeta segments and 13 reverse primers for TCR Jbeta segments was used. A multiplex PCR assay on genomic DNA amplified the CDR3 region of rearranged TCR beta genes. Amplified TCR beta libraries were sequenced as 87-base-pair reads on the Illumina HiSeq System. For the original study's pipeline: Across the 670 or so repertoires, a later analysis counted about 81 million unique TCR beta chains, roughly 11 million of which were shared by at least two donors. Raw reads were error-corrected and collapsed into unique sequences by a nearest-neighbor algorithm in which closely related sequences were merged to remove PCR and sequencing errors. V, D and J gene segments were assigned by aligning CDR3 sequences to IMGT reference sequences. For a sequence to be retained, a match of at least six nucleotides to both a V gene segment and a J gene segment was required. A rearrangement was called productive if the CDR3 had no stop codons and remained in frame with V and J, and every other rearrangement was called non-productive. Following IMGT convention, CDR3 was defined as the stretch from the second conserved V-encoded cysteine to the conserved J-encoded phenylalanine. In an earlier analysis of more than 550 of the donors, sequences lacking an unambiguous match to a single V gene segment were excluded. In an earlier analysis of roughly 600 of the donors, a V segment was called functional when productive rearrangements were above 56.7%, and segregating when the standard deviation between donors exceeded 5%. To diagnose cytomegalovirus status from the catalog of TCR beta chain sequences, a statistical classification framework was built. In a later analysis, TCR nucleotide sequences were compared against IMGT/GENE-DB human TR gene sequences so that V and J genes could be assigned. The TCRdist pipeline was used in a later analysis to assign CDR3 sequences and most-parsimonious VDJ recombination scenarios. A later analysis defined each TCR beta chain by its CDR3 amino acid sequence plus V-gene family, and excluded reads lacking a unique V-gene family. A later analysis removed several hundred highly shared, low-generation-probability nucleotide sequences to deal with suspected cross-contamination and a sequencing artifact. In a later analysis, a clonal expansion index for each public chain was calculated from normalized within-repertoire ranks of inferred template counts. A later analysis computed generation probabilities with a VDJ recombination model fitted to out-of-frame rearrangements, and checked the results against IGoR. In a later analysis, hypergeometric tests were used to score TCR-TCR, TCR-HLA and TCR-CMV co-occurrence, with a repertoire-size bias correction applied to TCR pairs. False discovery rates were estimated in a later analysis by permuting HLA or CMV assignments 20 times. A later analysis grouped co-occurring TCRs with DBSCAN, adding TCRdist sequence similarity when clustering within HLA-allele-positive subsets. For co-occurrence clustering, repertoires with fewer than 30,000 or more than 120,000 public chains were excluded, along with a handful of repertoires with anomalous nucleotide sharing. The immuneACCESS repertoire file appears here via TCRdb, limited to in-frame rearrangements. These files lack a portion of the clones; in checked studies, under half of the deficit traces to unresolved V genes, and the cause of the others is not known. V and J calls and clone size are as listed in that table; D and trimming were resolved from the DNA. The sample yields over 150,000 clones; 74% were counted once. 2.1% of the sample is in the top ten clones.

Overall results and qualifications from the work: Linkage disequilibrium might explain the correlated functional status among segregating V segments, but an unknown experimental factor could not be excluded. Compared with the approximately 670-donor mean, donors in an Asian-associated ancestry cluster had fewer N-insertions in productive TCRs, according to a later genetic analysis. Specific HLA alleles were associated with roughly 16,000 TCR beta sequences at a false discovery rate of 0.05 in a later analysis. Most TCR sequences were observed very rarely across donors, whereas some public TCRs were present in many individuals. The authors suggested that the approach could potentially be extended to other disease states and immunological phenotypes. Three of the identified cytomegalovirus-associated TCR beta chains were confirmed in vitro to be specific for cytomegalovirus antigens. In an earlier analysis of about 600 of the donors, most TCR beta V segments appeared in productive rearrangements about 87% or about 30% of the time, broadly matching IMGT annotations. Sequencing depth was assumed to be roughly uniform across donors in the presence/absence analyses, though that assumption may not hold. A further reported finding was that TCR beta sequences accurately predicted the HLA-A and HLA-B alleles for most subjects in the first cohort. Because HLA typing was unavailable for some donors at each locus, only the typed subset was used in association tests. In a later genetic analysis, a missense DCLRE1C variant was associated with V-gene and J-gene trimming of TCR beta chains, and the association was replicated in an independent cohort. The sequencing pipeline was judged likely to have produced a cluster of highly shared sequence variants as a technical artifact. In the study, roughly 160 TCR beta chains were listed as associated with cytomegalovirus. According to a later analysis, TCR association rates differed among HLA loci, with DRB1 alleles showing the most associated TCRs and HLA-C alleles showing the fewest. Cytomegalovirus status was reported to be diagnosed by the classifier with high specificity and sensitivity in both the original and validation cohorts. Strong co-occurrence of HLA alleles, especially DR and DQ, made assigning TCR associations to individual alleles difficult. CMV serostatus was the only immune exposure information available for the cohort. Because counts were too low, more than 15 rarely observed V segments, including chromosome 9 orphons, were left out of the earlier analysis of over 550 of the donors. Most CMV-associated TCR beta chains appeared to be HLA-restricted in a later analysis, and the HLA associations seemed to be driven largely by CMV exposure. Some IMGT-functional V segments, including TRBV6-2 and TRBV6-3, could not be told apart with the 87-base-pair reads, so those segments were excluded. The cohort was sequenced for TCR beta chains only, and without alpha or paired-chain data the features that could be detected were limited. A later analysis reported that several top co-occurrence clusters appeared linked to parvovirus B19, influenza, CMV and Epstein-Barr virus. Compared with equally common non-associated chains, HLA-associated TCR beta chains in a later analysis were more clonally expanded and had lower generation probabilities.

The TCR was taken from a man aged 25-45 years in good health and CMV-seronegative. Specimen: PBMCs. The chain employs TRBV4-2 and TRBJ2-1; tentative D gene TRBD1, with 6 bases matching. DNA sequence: TGTGCCAGCAGCCAAGTACAGGGTGGCGATGAGCAGTTCTTC. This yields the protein CASSQVQGGDEQFF.